This TCR beta chain was sequenced for a study of beta chain features in type 1 diabetes. This clone appeared a few times. Expressed TCRB transcripts were sequenced because the entire RNA isolate underwent reverse transcription. The repertoire was sequenced with immunoSEQ multiplex PCR; TCRdb's copy has only in-frame clones and lacks some. This repertoire shows fewer than 500,000 clones, approximately 14% found once; its top ten account for 0.03% to 0.04%. Sorted cells reached over 95% purity in every population. The source is a man under 40 in good health. The sequencing input was naive CD4+ T cells from blood.

The CDR3 nucleotides read TGTGCCAGCAGCCCTATCATGAACACTGAAGCTTTCTTT. Translation: CASSPIMNTEAFF. This chain connects TRBV13 to TRBJ1-1; the D is unclear. From germline, CDR1 is PRHDT and CDR2 FYEKMQ (reference sequence). CDR3 length: 13 residues. V was shortened by 5 bases and J by 0 bases, with 7 bases between the two germline ends.